Many counts were recorded for the clone carrying this T cell receptor (beta chain). Its specificity is not known. This record belongs to a study of neurological immune-mediated disorders. Study-wide results and caveats: No CDR3 amino acid sequences recurred among expanded clones across subjects, suggesting private repertoires in all groups.

The CDR3 contains 16 residues. Per the germline V gene, CDR1 is SGHTA and CDR2 is FQGNSA. V shed 3 bases and J 2 bases; nucleotides not matched to a gene: 9. TCRdb redid the calling of the 5' RACE reads with MiXCR, one entry per CDR3 protein. The sample carries 65,000 to 75,000 distinct CDR3 sequences, around 5% recorded once. The source of this sequence is a woman in her seventies with multiple sclerosis. The sequencing input was PBMCs. The chain combines TRBV7-2 with TRBJ2-7; 8 bases map to TRBD2. The CDR3 region has the DNA TGTGCCAGCAGCTTGGGCGCGGGAGGCCACCCCTACGAGCAGTACTTC. It encodes CASSLGAGGHPYEQYF.